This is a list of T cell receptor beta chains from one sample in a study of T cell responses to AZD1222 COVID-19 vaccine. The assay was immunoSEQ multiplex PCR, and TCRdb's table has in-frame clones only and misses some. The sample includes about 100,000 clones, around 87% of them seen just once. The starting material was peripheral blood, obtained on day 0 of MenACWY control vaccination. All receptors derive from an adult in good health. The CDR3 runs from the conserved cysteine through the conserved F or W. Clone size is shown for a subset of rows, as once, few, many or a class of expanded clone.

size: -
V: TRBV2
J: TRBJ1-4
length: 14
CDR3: CASSWEGLNEKLFF

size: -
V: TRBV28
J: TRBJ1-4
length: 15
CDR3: CASSIAGAGDEKLFF

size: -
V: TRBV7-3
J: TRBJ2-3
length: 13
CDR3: CASSLGSTDTQYF

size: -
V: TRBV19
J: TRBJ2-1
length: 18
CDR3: CASSIDLGLAGGNNEQFF

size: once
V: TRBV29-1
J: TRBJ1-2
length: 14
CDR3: CSVEPGQGAVGYTF

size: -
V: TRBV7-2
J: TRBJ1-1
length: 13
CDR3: CASSPRGGTEAFF

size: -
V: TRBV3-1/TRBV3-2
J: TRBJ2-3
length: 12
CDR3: CASSPFRDTQYF

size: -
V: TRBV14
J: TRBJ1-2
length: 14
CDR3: CASSQDPPVGGYTF

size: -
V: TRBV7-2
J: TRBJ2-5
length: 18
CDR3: CASSSTQGHLLSEETQYF

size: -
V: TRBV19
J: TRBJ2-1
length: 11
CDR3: CASSIWDEQFF

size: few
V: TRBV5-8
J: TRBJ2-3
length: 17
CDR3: CASSRSEGQGWADTQYF

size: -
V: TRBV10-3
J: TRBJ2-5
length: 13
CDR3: CAISELGRETQYF

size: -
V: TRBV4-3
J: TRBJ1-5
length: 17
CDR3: CASSSEGNRDHYQPQHF

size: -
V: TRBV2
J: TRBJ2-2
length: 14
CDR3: CARRASSKAGELFF

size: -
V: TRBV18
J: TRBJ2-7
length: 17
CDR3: CASSPDRDGGFSYEQYF

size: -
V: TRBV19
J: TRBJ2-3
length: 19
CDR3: CASSSPPGASGGDADTQYF

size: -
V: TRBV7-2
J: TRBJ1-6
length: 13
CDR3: CASSLAPPSPLHF

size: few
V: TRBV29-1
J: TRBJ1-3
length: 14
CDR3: CSVSGTAVGNTIYF

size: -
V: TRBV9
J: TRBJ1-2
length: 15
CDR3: CASSGDPRENYGYTF

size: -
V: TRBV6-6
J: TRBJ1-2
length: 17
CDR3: CASSPGGGGHSNYGYTF

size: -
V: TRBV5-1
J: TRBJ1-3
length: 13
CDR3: CASSVNGGNTIYF

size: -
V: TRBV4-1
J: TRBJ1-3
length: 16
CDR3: CASSQVLGPRGNTIYF

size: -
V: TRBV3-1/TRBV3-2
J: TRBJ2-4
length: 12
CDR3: CASSQGREVQYF

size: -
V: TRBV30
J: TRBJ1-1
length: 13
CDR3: CAWSVTKDTEAFF

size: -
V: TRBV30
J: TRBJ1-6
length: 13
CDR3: CAWSAGTGSPLHF

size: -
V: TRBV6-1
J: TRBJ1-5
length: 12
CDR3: CASSEANQPQHF

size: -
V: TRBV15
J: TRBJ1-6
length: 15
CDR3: CATSPDRVDNSPLHF

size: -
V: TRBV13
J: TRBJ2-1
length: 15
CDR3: CASSSAGTSVNEQFF

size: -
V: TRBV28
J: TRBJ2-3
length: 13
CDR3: CASSLSPWDTQYF

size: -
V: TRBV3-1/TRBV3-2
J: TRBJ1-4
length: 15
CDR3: CASSQDGNRGGKLFF

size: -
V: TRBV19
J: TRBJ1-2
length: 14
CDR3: CASSGFEGDYGYTF

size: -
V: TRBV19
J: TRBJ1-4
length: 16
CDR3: CASSDGGEGTNEKLFF

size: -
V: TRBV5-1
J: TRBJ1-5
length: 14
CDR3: CASSSGTSNQPQHF

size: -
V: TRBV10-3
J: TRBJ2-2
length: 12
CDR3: CAITLNTGELFF

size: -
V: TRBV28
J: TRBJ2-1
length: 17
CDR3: CASSLTGRPSSYNEQFF

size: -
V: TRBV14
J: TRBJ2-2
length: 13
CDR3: CASSQGAYGELFF

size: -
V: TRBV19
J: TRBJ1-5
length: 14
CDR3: CASTPPISNQPQHF

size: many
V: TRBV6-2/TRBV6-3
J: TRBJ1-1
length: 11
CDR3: CASSYSEEAFF

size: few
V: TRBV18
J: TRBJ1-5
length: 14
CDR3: CASSSDRGNQPQHF

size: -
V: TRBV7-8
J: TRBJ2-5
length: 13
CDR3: CASSRGQKETQYF

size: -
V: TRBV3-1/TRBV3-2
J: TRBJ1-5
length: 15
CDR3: CASSQGPPGNQPQHF

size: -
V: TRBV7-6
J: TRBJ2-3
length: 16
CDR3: CASSPRASGRTDTQYF

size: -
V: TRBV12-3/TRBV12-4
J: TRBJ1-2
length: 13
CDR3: CASSPNQGYGYTF

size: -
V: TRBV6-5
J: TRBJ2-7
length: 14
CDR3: CASAGSPSSYEQYF

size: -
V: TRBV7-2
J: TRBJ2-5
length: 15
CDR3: CASSSSRMWQETQYF

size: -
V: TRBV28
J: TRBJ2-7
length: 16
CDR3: CASSHAGTASSYEQYF

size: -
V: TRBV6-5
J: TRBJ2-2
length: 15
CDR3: CASSILAGASGELFF

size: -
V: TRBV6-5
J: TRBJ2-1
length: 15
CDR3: CASNLGGMPYNEQFF

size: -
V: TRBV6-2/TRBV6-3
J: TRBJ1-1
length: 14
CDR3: CASSSPTVNTEAFF

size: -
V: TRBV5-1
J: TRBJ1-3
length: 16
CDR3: CASSFGEYTGGNTIYF

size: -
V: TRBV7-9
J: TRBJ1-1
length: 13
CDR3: CASSLHADTEAFF

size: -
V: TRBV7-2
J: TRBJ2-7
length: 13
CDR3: CASSGGLAGGVDF

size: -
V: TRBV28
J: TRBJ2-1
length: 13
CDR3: CASRGTGLGEQFF

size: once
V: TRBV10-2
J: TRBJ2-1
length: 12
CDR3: CASSEVRGKQFF

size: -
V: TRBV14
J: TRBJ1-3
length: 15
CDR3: CASSPPVGAGNTIYF